These T cell receptor beta chains were read from a single sample in a study of blood T cell repertoires in COVID-19. The repertoire was sequenced with immunoSEQ multiplex PCR; TCRdb's copy has only in-frame clones and lacks some. This sample has 250,000 or so clones; under 95% occur once, and the top ten carry 2.8%. Material for sequencing was PBMCs or T cells enriched from blood (not recorded which). The receptor source for this set is a man aged 35 to 55 who had been exposed to COVID-19. CDR3s include the opening cysteine and the closing phenylalanine or tryptophan. D genes are given only for firm matches. For some rows the clone size is stated as once, few or many, or as a class when expanded; others skip it.

V gene,clone size,J gene,D gene,CDR3 protein,CDR3 DNA
TRBV9,few,TRBJ1-5,.,CASSVETDTQHF,TGTGCCAGCAGCGTAGAAACAGATACGCAGCATTTT
TRBV12-5,.,TRBJ2-2,.,CASSGELTSTGELFF,TGTGCTAGTTCGGGGGAACTAACTAGCACCGGGGAGCTGTTTTTT
TRBV9,once,TRBJ1-5,TRBD1,CASSTTGAGQPQHF,TGTGCCAGCAGCACAACAGGGGCGGGTCAGCCCCAGCATTTT
TRBV19,.,TRBJ2-1,.,CASSIASGEQFF,TGTGCCAGTAGTATAGCGAGCGGTGAGCAGTTCTTC
TRBV30,.,TRBJ2-1,.,CAWSPFSSSYNEQFF,TGTGCCTGGAGCCCTTTTTCGAGCTCCTACAATGAGCAGTTCTTC
TRBV27,.,TRBJ2-7,.,CASKSTGFGYEQYF,TGTGCCAGCAAATCCACAGGGTTTGGGTACGAGCAGTACTTC
TRBV2,.,TRBJ2-4,.,CASSEDRANIQYF,TGTGCCAGCAGTGAAGACAGAGCAAACATTCAGTACTTC
TRBV5-1,.,TRBJ2-3,TRBD2,CASSSLPGLAASTDTQYF,TGCGCCAGCAGCTCCCTACCGGGACTAGCAGCTAGCACAGATACGCAGTATTTT
TRBV5-1,.,TRBJ1-1,.,CASSYGAVNTEAFF,TGCGCCTCCTCCTATGGGGCCGTGAACACTGAAGCTTTCTTT
TRBV5-1,.,TRBJ1-1,TRBD1,CASSGQGARRAEAFF,TGCGCCAGCAGCGGACAGGGGGCTCGGCGGGCTGAAGCTTTCTTT
TRBV11-3,.,TRBJ2-1,.,CASTQGTGNEQFF,TGTGCCAGCACCCAGGGGACCGGAAATGAGCAGTTCTTC
TRBV19,.,TRBJ1-3,.,CASSIQGGNTIYF,TGTGCCAGTAGTATACAGGGTGGAAACACCATATATTTT
TRBV30,.,TRBJ1-2,.,CAWSGRGDTYGYTF,TGTGCCTGGAGTGGGAGGGGCGACACCTATGGCTACACCTTC
TRBV6-7,.,TRBJ1-4,.,CASSPEPLNEKLFF,TGTGCCAGCAGTCCGGAGCCACTTAATGAAAAACTGTTTTTT
TRBV7-3,.,TRBJ2-2,.,CASKDRITGELFF,TGTGCCAGCAAAGACAGGATCACCGGGGAGCTGTTTTTT
TRBV7-9,.,TRBJ2-3,.,CASSLRRGTSTDTQYF,TGTGCCAGCAGCTTACGACGGGGGACTAGCACAGATACGCAGTATTTT
TRBV28,once,TRBJ2-5,TRBD1,CASNSRGTGETQYF,TGTGCCAGCAACTCAAGAGGGACAGGAGAGACCCAGTACTTC
TRBV9,.,TRBJ2-3,TRBD1,CASSVAAGGADTQYF,TGTGCCAGCAGCGTAGCGGCAGGGGGTGCAGATACGCAGTATTTT
TRBV28,.,TRBJ2-7,TRBD1,CASSPQGQGASHEQYF,TGTGCCAGCAGTCCTCAGGGACAGGGGGCTTCTCACGAGCAGTACTTC
TRBV3-1/TRBV3-2,.,TRBJ2-1,TRBD1,CASSQEGQGRMNEQFF,TGTGCCAGCAGCCAAGAGGGACAGGGGCGTATGAATGAGCAGTTCTTC
TRBV7-3,.,TRBJ2-3,.,CASSSTLSTDTQYF,TGTGCCAGCAGCTCAACACTGAGCACAGATACGCAGTATTTT
TRBV27,.,TRBJ2-1,TRBD2,CASSLYPTSGKYNEQFF,TGTGCCAGCAGTTTATACCCGACTAGCGGGAAATACAATGAGCAGTTCTTC
TRBV2,.,TRBJ2-1,TRBD2,CASIQEMGRAYNEQFF,TGTGCCAGCATACAGGAGATGGGGAGGGCTTACAATGAGCAGTTCTTC
TRBV5-1,.,TRBJ1-5,TRBD1,CASSPGDRNQPQHF,TGCGCCAGCAGCCCGGGGGACAGGAATCAGCCCCAGCATTTT
TRBV19,.,TRBJ1-5,.,CASSILVLGQPQHF,TGTGCCAGTAGTATCCTGGTCCTCGGTCAGCCCCAGCATTTT
TRBV11-2,.,TRBJ2-3,TRBD2,CASSRERDLSTDTQYF,TGTGCCAGCAGCCGAGAGCGGGACTTAAGCACAGATACGCAGTATTTT
TRBV11-2,.,TRBJ2-1,TRBD2,CASTAGVSNEQFF,TGTGCCAGCACGGCGGGAGTCAGTAATGAGCAGTTCTTC
TRBV3-1/TRBV3-2,.,TRBJ1-1,TRBD1,CASSRGQEGEAFF,TGTGCCAGCAGCCGGGGACAGGAGGGTGAAGCTTTCTTT
TRBV20-1,.,TRBJ1-1,TRBD1,CSASDSRTGMNTEAFF,TGCAGTGCCAGTGACAGCCGGACAGGAATGAACACTGAAGCTTTCTTT
TRBV18,.,TRBJ1-5,TRBD1,CASSPGQRTGQPQHF,TGTGCCAGCTCACCGGGACAGCGGACGGGTCAGCCCCAGCATTTT
TRBV15,once,TRBJ2-4,TRBD1,CATSRDRGTEKNIQYF,TGTGCCACCAGCAGAGATAGGGGGACAGAGAAAAACATTCAGTACTTC